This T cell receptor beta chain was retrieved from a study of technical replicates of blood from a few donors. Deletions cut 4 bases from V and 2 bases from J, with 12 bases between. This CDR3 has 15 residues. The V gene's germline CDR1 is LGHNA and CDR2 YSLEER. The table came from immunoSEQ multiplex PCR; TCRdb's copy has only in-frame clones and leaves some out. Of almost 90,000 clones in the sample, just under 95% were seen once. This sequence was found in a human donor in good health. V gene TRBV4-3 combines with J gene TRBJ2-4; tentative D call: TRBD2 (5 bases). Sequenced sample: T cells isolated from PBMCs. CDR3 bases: TGCGCCAGCAGCCGCGGGCTAGCTCCCAAAAACATTCAGTACTTC. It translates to CASSRGLAPKNIQYF.